The 12 T cell receptor beta chains below were found in one sample sequenced in a study of blood T cell repertoires in COVID-19. Sequencing used immunoSEQ multiplex PCR; TCRdb keeps in-frame clones, though not all of them. The sample includes some 180,000 clones, roughly 79% seen only once; the top ten take more than 9.5%. Sequenced material: peripheral blood. These TCRs come from a woman in her forties with COVID-19, enrolled during active disease.

The chain recombines TRBV5-1 with TRBJ2-7; 8 nucleotides align to TRBD1. J lost 0 bases, V lost 3 bases, and 8 bases had no gene match. Germline values: CDR1 SGHRS, CDR2 YFSETQ. CDR3 size: 16 residues. CDR3 region: CASSWTGRGSSYEQYF. The CDR3 nucleotides are TGCGCCAGCAGCTGGACAGGGCGGGGATCCTCCTACGAGCAGTACTTC. The full variable domain, in which reference TRBV5-1 and TRBJ2-7 provide the parts outside the CDR3, is KAGVTQTPRYLIKTRGQQVTLSCSPISGHRSVSWYQQTPGQGLQFLFEYFSETQRNKGNFPGRFSGRQFSNSRSEMNVSTLELGDSALYLCASSWTGRGSSYEQYFGPGTRLTVT.

The chain carries TRBV6-5 and TRBJ1-1, with D uncertain. This CDR3 has 12 residues. Germline V gene lookup returns CDR1 MNHEY and CDR2 SVGAGI. The ends were cut back, 8 bases at V and 10 bases at J, with 17 bases in the middle. The CDR3 bases are TGTGCCAGCTCCTTACCCGTAACCGGAGCTTTCTTT. Translation: CASSLPVTGAFF.

V and J are TRBV5-1 and TRBJ1-1; 7 bases map to TRBD1. CDR1 and CDR2 (germline): SGHRS, YFSETQ. CDR3 length equals 14 residues. V lost 0 bases to trimming and J lost 6 bases; unmatched junction nucleotides: 5. The CDR3 bases are TGCGCCAGCAGCTTGGGGACCGGGACAGCTGAAGCTTTCTTT. Amino acids: CASSLGTGTAEAFF.

The gene calls are TRBV7-9 and TRBJ2-5; possibly TRBD1 for D (6 bases). Germline lookup yields CDR1 SEHNR and CDR2 FQNEAQ (reference sequence). CDR3 length: 15 residues. Trimming cost V 2 bases and J 3 bases, with 13 bases left between them. CDR3 DNA: TGTGCCAGCAGCTTAACCCGGGACACCAAAGAGACCCAGTACTTC. It codes for CASSLTRDTKETQYF. Full variable domain (rest looked up from reference TRBV7-9 and TRBJ2-5): DTGVSQNPRHKITKRGQNVTFRCDPISEHNRLYWYRQTLGQGPEFLTYFQNEAQLEKSRLLSDRFSAERPKGSFSTLEIQRTEQGDSAMYLCASSLTRDTKETQYFGPGTRLLVL.

The CDR3 region is CASSNHPQISSYNEQFF. Here the CDR3 DNA reads TGTGCCAGTAGCAATCACCCTCAAATTAGCTCCTACAATGAGCAGTTCTTC. V usage is TRBV19 and J usage is TRBJ2-1; D call uncertain. The CDR3 has 17 residues. V shed 6 bases and J shed 0 bases, with 18 bases lying between them. From germline, CDR1 is LNHDA and CDR2 SQIVND (reference sequence).

CDR3 protein: CASSIGPQGDTQYF. CDR3 nucleotide sequence: TGTGCCAGCAGCATCGGACCGCAGGGAGATACGCAGTATTTT. V is TRBV7-3 and J is TRBJ2-3, with D possibly matching TRBD1 (5 bases). V lost 5 bases to trimming and J lost 5 bases, with 14 bases between them. Germline CDR1 is SGHTA and CDR2 is FQGTGA. This CDR3 comprises 14 residues.

V gene TRBV7-9 combines with J gene TRBJ2-3, with 13 nucleotides matching TRBD2. The V gene end was trimmed by 5 bases and the J gene end by 4 bases; junction bases not matched to a gene: 6. Germline V gene sequence: CDR1 SEHNR, CDR2 FQNEAQ (reference sequence). CDR3 size: 16 residues. Here the CDR3 reads CASSQGLAGNADTQYF. CDR3 coding DNA: TGTGCCAGCAGCCAGGGACTAGCGGGGAACGCAGATACGCAGTATTTT. Using reference TRBV7-9 and TRBJ2-3 for the parts outside the CDR3, the full variable domain is DTGVSQNPRHKITKRGQNVTFRCDPISEHNRLYWYRQTLGQGPEFLTYFQNEAQLEKSRLLSDRFSAERPKGSFSTLEIQRTEQGDSAMYLCASSQGLAGNADTQYFGPGTRLTVL.

V gene TRBV13 combines with J gene TRBJ2-2; maybe TRBD2 (6 bases). This CDR3 has 18 amino acids. Germline V gene sequence: CDR1 PRHDT, CDR2 FYEKMQ (reference sequence). Trimming cost V 1 base and J 6 bases, with 21 bases left between them. DNA for the CDR3: TGTGCCAGCAGCTTAGTGTTCAATCGGGGGAGGATGGCCGGGGAGCTGTTTTTT. It encodes CASSLVFNRGRMAGELFF.

The chain uses TRBV2 and TRBJ2-1, with no clear D. The CDR3 totals 13 residues. Germline CDR1 reads SNHLY; CDR2 reads FYNNEI. V shed 7 bases and J shed 5 bases, with 12 bases lying between them. The CDR3 nucleotides read TGTGCCAGCATGGTGCGCAGGAACAATGAGCAGTTCTTC. Its translation is CASMVRRNNEQFF.

The chain carries TRBV19 and TRBJ2-5; TRBD2 agrees at 14 bases. The V gene's germline CDR1 is LNHDA and CDR2 SQIVND (reference sequence). This CDR3 has 19 residues. Losses at the gene ends were 5 bases for V and 5 bases for J; bases not matched to a gene: 16. CDR3 DNA sequence: TGTGCCAGTAGTTCGACAAAAGGAGGGACTAGCGGGAGTTGGGAGACCCAGTACTTC. This encodes CASSSTKGGTSGSWETQYF.

DNA of the CDR3: TGCGCCAGCAGCCCGTCGGGGAAAAACACCGGGGAGCTGTTTTTT. It yields the protein CASSPSGKNTGELFF. V usage is TRBV5-1 and J usage is TRBJ2-2; possibly TRBD2 for D (5 bases). This CDR3 has 15 amino acids. Per germline, CDR1 SGHRS and CDR2 YFSETQ. V lost 4 bases, J lost 2 bases, and 12 bases lay in between.

This chain uses TRBV12-3 or TRBV12-4 with TRBJ2-7; D is uncertain. V lost 5 bases and J 2 bases, leaving 10 bases between the germline ends. CDR3 length: 13 residues. CDR3 residues: CASSPSLAYEQYF. In DNA, the CDR3 is TGTGCCAGCAGTCCGAGCCTGGCCTACGAGCAGTACTTC.